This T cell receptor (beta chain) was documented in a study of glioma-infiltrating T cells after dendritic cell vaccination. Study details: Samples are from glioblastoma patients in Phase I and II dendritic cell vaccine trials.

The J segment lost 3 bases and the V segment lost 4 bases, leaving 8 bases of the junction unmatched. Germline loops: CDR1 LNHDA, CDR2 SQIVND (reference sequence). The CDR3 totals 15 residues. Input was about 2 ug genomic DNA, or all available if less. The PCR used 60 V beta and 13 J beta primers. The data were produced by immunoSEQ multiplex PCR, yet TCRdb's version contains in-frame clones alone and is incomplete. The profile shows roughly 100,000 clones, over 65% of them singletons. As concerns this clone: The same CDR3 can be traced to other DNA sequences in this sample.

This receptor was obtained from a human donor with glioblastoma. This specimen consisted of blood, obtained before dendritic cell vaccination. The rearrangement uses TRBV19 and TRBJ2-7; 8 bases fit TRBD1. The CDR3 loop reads CASSNPGGAVYEQYF. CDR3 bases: TGTGCCAGTAGTAACCCAGGGGGCGCGGTCTACGAGCAGTACTTC.